Listed here are 7 T cell receptor beta chains from one sample, sequenced in a study of multiple sclerosis patients with progressive multifocal leukoencephalopathy. Assay: immunoSEQ multiplex PCR; the TCRdb copy retains only in-frame clones and omits some. The sample lists around 30,000 clones; roughly nine tenths were seen once. Time point defined: less than 7 months of natalizumab therapy. This material consisted of PBMCs, taken from a patient treated with natalizumab. These receptors all stem from a human donor with multiple sclerosis.

The chain joins TRBV19 to TRBJ1-5; no reliable D call. This CDR3 contains 14 residues. V was shortened by 3 bases and J by 4 bases, with 10 bases between the two germline ends. Germline CDR1 reads LNHDA; CDR2 reads SQIVND (reference sequence). The CDR3 nucleotides are TGTGCCAGTAGTATTACGGCTTCTAATCAGCCCCAGCATTTT. This codes for CASSITASNQPQHF.

The chain recombines TRBV15 with TRBJ1-2; perhaps TRBD1 as D (5 bases). V dropped 0 bases and J dropped 2 bases, with 10 bases sitting between them. The CDR3 is 15 residues long. Germline-derived CDR1 and CDR2 are LNHNV and YYDKDF (reference sequence). The DNA of the CDR3 is TGTGCCACCAGCAGAGATAGCCAGGGAAACTATGGCTACACCTTC. Amino acid sequence: CATSRDSQGNYGYTF.

The CDR3 sequence is CASSRRGRGGGGSYNEQFF. The CDR3, as DNA: TGTGCCAGCTCGCGCAGGGGTAGGGGAGGCGGGGGCTCCTACAATGAGCAGTTCTTC. The chain has TRBV19 and TRBJ2-1; perhaps TRBD2 as D (7 bases). The CDR3 is made up of 19 amino acids. The V and J ends lost 9 bases and 0 bases respectively, with 27 bases between them. CDR1 is LNHDA and CDR2 is SQIVND in the germline V gene (reference sequence).

The chain links TRBV9 to TRBJ1-3, with D possibly matching TRBD1 (5 bases). V lost 2 bases, J lost 2 bases, and 11 bases lay in between. The CDR3 runs 15 residues. The germline gives CDR1 SGDLS, CDR2 YYNGEE. The CDR3 loop reads CASSVSGGAGNTIYF. The CDR3 nucleotides read TGTGCCAGCAGCGTCAGCGGGGGGGCTGGAAACACCATATATTTT.

The chain carries TRBV27 and TRBJ1-4; no clear D gene. The CDR3 is 14 residues long. The germline gives CDR1 MNHEY, CDR2 SMNVEV (reference sequence). Trimming removed 6 bases from V and 1 base from J, with 9 bases in between. CDR3 in DNA: TGTGCCAGCAGCTTCTATGGAACTAATGAAAAACTGTTTTTT. Translation gives CASSFYGTNEKLFF.

This chain links TRBV25-1 with TRBJ1-2; a possible D gene is TRBD1 (6 bases). CDR1 MGHDK and CDR2 SYGVNS come from the germline V gene. There are 14 residues in the CDR3. V was pared by 4 bases and J by 1 base, with 10 bases between. The CDR3 sequence: CASSGPGVNYGYTF. The CDR3, as DNA: TGTGCCAGCAGTGGCCCAGGGGTTAACTATGGCTACACCTTC.

The chain has TRBV5-4 and TRBJ1-2; 11 nucleotides align to TRBD1. Germline V gene data show CDR1 as SGHNT and CDR2 as YYREEE (reference sequence). J gave up 5 bases and V 0 bases, and 3 bases lay outside the gene matches. The CDR3 extends over 15 amino acids. CDR3: CASSLDRDRGYGYTF. The CDR3 DNA reads TGTGCCAGCAGCTTGGACCGGGACAGGGGGTATGGCTACACCTTC. The whole variable domain, remainder taken from reference TRBV5-4 and TRBJ1-2, is ETGVTQSPTHLIKTRGQQVTLRCSSQSGHNTVSWYQQALGQGPQFIFQYYREEENGRGNFPPRFSGLQFPNYSSELNVNALELDDSALYLCASSLDRDRGYGYTFGSGTRLTVV.